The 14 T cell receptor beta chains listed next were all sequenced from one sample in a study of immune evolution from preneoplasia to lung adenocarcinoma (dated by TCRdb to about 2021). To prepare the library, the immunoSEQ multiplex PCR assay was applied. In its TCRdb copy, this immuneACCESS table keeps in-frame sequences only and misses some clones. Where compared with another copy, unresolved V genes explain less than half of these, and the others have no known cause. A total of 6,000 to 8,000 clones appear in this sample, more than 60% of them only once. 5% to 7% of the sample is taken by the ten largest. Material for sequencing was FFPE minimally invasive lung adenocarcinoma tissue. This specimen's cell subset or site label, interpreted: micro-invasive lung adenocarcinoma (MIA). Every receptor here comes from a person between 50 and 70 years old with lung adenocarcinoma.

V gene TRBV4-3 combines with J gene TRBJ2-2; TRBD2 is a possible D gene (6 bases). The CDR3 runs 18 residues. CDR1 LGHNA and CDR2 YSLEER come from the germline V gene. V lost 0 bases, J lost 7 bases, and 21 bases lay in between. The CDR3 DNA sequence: TGCGCCAGCAGCCAAGACCCCCCCTCTGTTAGCGGAAGCGGGGAGCTGTTTTTT. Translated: CASSQDPPSVSGSGELFF.

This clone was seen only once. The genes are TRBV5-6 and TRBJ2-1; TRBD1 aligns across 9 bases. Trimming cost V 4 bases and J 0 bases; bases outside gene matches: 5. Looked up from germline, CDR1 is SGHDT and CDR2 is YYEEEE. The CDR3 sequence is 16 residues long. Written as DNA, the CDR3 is TGTGCCAGCAGCATTAGGACAGGGGCCTCCTACAATGAGCAGTTCTTC. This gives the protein CASSIRTGASYNEQFF.

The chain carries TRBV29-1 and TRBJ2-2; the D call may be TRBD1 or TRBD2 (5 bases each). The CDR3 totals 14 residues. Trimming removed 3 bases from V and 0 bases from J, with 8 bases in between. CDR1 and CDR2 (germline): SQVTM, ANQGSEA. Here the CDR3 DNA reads TGCAGCGTTGAGAGGGGATCGAACACCGGGGAGCTGTTTTTT. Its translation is CSVERGSNTGELFF.

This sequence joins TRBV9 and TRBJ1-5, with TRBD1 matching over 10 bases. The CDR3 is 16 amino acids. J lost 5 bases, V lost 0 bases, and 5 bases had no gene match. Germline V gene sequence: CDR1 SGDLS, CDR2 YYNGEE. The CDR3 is CASSVVGDRGYQPQHF. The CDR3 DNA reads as TGTGCCAGCAGCGTAGTAGGGGACAGGGGTTATCAGCCCCAGCATTTT.

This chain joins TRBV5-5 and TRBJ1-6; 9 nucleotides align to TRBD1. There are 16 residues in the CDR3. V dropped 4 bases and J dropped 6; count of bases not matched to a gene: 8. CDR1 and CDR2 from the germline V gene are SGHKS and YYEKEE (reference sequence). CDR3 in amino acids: CASSLDRGRGNSPLHF. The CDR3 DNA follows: TGTGCCAGCAGCCTGGACAGGGGAAGGGGTAATTCACCCCTCCACTTT.

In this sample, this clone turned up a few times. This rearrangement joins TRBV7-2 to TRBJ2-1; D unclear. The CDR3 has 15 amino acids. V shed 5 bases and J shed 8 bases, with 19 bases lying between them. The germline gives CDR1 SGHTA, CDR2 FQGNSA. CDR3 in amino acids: CASSRLRASWDEQFF. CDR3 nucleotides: TGTGCCAGCAGCCGCTTACGGGCTTCCTGGGATGAGCAGTTCTTC.

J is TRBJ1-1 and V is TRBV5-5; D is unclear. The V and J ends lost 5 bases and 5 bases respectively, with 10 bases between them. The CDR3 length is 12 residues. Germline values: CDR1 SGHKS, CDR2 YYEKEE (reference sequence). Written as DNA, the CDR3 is TGTGCCAGCAGAAAAGACGGAACTGAAGCTTTCTTT. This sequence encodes CASRKDGTEAFF.

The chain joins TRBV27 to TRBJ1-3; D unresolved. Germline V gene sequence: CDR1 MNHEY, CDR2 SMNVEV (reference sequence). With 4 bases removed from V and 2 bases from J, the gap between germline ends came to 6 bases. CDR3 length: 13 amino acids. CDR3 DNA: TGTGCCAGCAGTTCTGGGGCTGGAAACACCATATATTTT. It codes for CASSSGAGNTIYF.

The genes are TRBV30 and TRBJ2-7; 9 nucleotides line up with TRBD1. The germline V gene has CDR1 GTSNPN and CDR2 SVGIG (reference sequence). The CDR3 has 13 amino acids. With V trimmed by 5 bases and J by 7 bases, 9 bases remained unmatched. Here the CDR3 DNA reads TGTGCCTGGCTACAGGGGGCGAGGGGGGAGCAGTACTTC. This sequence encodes CAWLQGARGEQYF.

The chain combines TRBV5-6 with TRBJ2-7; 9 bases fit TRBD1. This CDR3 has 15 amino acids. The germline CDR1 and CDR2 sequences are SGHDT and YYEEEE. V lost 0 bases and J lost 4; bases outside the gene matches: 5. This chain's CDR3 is CASSLAWDRAYEQYF. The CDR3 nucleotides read TGTGCCAGCAGCTTGGCGTGGGACAGGGCGTACGAGCAGTACTTC.

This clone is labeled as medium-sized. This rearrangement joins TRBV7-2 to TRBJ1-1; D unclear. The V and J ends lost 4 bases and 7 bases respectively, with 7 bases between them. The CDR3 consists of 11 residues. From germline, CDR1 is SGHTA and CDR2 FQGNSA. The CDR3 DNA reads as TGTGCCAGCAGCTCCAATTTTGAAGCTTTCTTT. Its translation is CASSSNFEAFF. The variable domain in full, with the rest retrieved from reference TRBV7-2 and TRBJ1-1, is GAGVSQSPSNKVTEKGKDVELRCDPISGHTALYWYRQSLGQGLEFLIYFQGNSAPDKSGLPSDRFSAERTGGSVSTLTIQRTQQEDSAVYLCASSSNFEAFFGQGTRLTVV.

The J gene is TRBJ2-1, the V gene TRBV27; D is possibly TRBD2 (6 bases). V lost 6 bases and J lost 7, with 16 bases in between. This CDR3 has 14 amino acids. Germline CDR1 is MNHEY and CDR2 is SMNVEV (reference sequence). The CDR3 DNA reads TGTGCCAGCAGCCCCCGGGACTTTGCTAATGAGCAGTTCTTC. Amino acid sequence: CASSPRDFANEQFF.

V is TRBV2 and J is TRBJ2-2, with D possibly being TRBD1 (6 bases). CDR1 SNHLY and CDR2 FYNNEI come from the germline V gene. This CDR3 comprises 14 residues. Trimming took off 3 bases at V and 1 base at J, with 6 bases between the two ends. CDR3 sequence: CASSDRGNTGELFF. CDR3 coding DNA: TGTGCCAGCAGTGACAGGGGGAACACCGGGGAGCTGTTTTTT.

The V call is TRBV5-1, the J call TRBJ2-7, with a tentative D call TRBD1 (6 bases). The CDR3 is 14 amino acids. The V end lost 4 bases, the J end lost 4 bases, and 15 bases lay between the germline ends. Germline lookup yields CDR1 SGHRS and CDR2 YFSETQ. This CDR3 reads CASSPRGQIYEQYF. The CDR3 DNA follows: TGCGCCAGCAGCCCCCGCGGACAGATTTACGAGCAGTACTTC.